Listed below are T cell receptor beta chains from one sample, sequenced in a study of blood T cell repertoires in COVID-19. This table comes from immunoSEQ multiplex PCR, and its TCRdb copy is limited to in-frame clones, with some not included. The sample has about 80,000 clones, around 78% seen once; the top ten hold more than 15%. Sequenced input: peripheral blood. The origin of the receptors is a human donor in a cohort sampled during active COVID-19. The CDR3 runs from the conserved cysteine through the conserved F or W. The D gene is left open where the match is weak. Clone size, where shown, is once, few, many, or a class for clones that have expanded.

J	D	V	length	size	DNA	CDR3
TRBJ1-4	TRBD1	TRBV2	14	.	TGTGCCAGCAGTGGACAGGGGTTGAATGAAAAACTGTTTTTT	CASSGQGLNEKLFF
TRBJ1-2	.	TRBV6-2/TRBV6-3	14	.	TGTGCCAGCAGTGCCGGGTCCGAAGTCGGAGGCTACACCTTC	CASSAGSEVGGYTF
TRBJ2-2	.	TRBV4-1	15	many	TGCGCCAGCAGCCAAGAAGTGAGAACGGCCGGGGAGCTGTTTTTT	CASSQEVRTAGELFF
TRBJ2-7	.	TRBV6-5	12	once	TGTGCCACTGAAACAGTATCCTACGAGCAGTACTTC	CATETVSYEQYF
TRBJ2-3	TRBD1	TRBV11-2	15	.	TGTGCCAGCAGCCCAAGACAGGGCGGCACAGATACGCAGTATTTT	CASSPRQGGTDTQYF
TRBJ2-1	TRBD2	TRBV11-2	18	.	TGTGCCAGCAGAGATACGAGGGCTAGCGGTAGCTCCTACAATGAGCAGTTCTTC	CASRDTRASGSSYNEQFF
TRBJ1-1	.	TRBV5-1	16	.	TGCGCCAGCAGCTTGATCGCGCCGGGACAAGACACTGAAGCTTTCTTT	CASSLIAPGQDTEAFF
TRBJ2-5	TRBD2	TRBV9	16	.	TGTGCCAGCAGCGTAGGCCTAGCGGGAGGGAGTGAGACCCAGTACTTC	CASSVGLAGGSETQYF
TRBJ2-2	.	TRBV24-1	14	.	TGTGCCACCAGTGATTTGCAGGGCACCGGGGAGCTGTTTTTT	CATSDLQGTGELFF
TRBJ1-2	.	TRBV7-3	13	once	TGTGCCAGCAGCTCCCAGGGTTGGGATGGCTACACCTTC	CASSSQGWDGYTF
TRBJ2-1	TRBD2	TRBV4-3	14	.	TGCGCCAGCAGCCACGGGGGAGGGCCATATGAGCAGTTCTTC	CASSHGGGPYEQFF
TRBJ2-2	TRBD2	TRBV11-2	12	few	TGTGCCAGCAGGGCGGGGGCCGGGGAGCTGTTTTTT	CASRAGAGELFF
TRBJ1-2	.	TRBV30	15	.	TGTGCCTGGAGTCTCCCCGGGGACTTTTACTATGGCTACACCTTC	CAWSLPGDFYYGYTF
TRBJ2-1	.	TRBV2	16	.	TGTGCCAGCAGTGGTAAAGGGGGGAGGGCCGGCCCTGAGCAGTTCTTC	CASSGKGGRAGPEQFF
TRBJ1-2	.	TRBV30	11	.	TGTGCCTGGAGTGTCGGGTATGGCTACACCTTC	CAWSVGYGYTF
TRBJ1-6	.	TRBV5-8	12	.	TGTGCCAGCAGCACCTGGGGCATCAGCCTCCACTTT	CASSTWGISLHF
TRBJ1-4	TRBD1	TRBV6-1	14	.	TGTGCCAGCAGTGACGGGACAGGTTATCGCGAACTGTTTTTT	CASSDGTGYRELFF
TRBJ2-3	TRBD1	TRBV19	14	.	TGTGCCAGTAGGAGGACAGGAAGCACAGATACGCAGTATTTT	CASRRTGSTDTQYF
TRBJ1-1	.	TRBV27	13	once	TGTGCCAGCAGCTGGGAGGCGACCACTGAAGCTTTCTTT	CASSWEATTEAFF
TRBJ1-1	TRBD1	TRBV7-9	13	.	TGTGCCAGCAGCTTTACAGGGGAAGGACTAGCTTTCTTT	CASSFTGEGLAFF
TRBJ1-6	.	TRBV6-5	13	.	TGTGCCAGCGGGCAGGACTATAATTCACCCCTCCACTTT	CASGQDYNSPLHF
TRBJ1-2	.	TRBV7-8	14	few	TGTGCCAGCAGCCCCCTCGGGGTTAACTATGGCTACACCTTC	CASSPLGVNYGYTF
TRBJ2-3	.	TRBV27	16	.	TGTGCCAGCAGTTTCCGAATCCACAGCCGCACAGATACGCAGTATTTT	CASSFRIHSRTDTQYF
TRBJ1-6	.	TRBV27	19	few	TGTGCCAGCAGTTCTCTAACTTCCTCTACAGGGACCAGTAATTCACCCCTCCACTTT	CASSSLTSSTGTSNSPLHF
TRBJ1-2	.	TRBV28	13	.	TGTGCCAGCAGTTTTTCGTGGGGCGAAGGCTACACCTTC	CASSFSWGEGYTF
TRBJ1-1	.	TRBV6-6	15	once	TGTGCCAGCAGTTTAAACCGATGGCTTAACACTGAAGCTTTCTTT	CASSLNRWLNTEAFF
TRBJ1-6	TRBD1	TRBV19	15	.	TGTGCCAGTAGTATCCGGACAGGGCTCAATTCACCCCTCCACTTT	CASSIRTGLNSPLHF
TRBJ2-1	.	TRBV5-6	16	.	TGTGCCAGCAGCCCCCTGACTTTGGCAGACTTTCCTGAGCAGTTCTTC	CASSPLTLADFPEQFF
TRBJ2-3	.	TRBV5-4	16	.	TGTGCCAGCAGCTCTTTTAGCGGTTCTCCCACAGATACGCAGTATTTT	CASSSFSGSPTDTQYF
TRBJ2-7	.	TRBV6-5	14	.	TGTGCCAGCAGTTACGATAGGGGCTGGTACGAGCAGTACTTC	CASSYDRGWYEQYF
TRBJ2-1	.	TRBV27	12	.	TGTGCCAGCAGTCCGGGTATCCATGAGCAGTTCTTC	CASSPGIHEQFF
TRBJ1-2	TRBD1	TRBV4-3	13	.	TGCGCCAGCAGCCCACAGGGGGACTATGGCTACACCTTC	CASSPQGDYGYTF
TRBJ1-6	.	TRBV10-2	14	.	TGCGCCAGCAGTGGGAGCTCCTATAATTCACCCCTCCACTTT	CASSGSSYNSPLHF
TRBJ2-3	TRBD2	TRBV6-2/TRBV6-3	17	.	TGTGCCAGCAGTTACTCGCTAGCGGGGGGGCCTCAAGATACGCAGTATTTT	CASSYSLAGGPQDTQYF
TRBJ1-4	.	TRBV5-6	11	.	TGTGCCAGCAGCTTGGGGGACATACTGTTTTTT	CASSLGDILFF
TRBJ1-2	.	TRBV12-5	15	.	TGTGCTAGTGGTTTGGGCAGACTAGACCACTATGGCTACACCTTC	CASGLGRLDHYGYTF
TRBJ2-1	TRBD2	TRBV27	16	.	TGTGCCAGCAGTTTATCCGCCCTGGCGGGAGTTAACGAGCAGTTCTTC	CASSLSALAGVNEQFF
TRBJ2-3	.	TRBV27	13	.	TGTGCCAGCAGTTTCCTAGGCACAGATACGCAGTATTTT	CASSFLGTDTQYF
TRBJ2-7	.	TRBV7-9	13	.	TGTGCCAGCAGCCGTCCGGGGGACTACGAGCAGTACTTC	CASSRPGDYEQYF
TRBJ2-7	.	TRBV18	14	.	TGTGCCAGCTCACCACCGGACAGCTCCTACGAGCAGTACTTC	CASSPPDSSYEQYF
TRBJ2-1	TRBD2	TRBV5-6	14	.	TGTGCCAGCAGCCCAACTGGACTAGCCGATGAGCAGTTCTTC	CASSPTGLADEQFF